This T cell receptor (beta chain) was sequenced during a study of shared clonotypes between healthy human individuals (dated by TCRdb to the early 2020s). Turning to the overall study: Three men and two women, aged 18 to 49 years, made up the cohort. For each donor, three plates each were used for CD4 naive and CD4 memory, two plates were used for CD8 naive, and one plate was used for CD8 memory. To estimate repertoire size and how much clonotype sharing occurs between individuals, the study deeply sequenced the blood TCR repertoires of about 5 healthy adults. To increase sequencing depth and limit assay-specific biases, different laboratories used diverse techniques to prepare libraries and sequence TCR repertoires. Between about 0.94 and 10 billion PBMCs per donor were obtained by leukapheresis. Paper-wide results and their limitations: Pairwise subsampling led to the expectation that sequencing depth would affect the degree of clonotype sharing among donors. Incomplete sequencing was indicated by rarefaction of sorted-subset datasets, despite the large sequencing depth. Sharing across a few donors was observed for around 5% of naive CD4, about 3.2% of naive CD8, around 2.5% of memory CD4, and roughly 0.43% of memory CD8 clonotypes. Estimated clonotype richness was generally larger for naive than for memory subsets. Only blood was sampled, and tissue TCR repertoires likely differ from those in blood. Compared with non-shared clonotypes, clonotypes shared by all four sorted-subset donors had higher generation probabilities. The genetic and exposure-history diversity represented was limited by the small number of donors.

For this clone: Which antigen it targets is not known. There are no base qualities to consult, and no much larger clone falls within one base.

TCR CDR3 regions were amplified from genomic DNA by multiplex PCR using the deep immunoSEQ assay. Extracted genomic DNA from each cell subset was spread evenly across all wells of several immunoSEQ 96-well plates, with each plate serving as a replicate. For sorted subsets, around 200 ng genomic DNA, equal to tens of thousands of T cell genomes, was loaded into each replicate PCR. The purified libraries were quantified using a Qubit 3.0 fluorometer, sized with a Bioanalyzer 2100, and then quantified again using the KAPA Library Quantification kit. Each immunoSEQ 96-well plate was sequenced on its own single-read 150-cycle Illumina NextSeq 550 flow cell. In the source study's methods: The immunoSEQ output contained only junctional sequences without quality scores, so filtering could not match that applied to full-length reads. Sequences were annotated with PyIR, a Python wrapper for IgBLAST v1.9, using IMGT germline references to assign V/J genes and CDR3. Reads with weak V/J assignments (E-value above 1e-6), missing CDR3, stop codons, out-of-frame junctions, or ambiguous translated residues were removed. V3J clonotypes were defined as sequences sharing an identical inferred V gene, J gene, and CDR3 amino acid sequence. To compute the percentage overlap between repertoires, the number of shared unique clonotypes was divided by the size of the smaller repertoire. Three approaches were used to assess repertoire richness: RTK rarefaction, the Chao1 estimator, and Recon v2.1 estimates of unobserved clonotypes. Generation probabilities for all TCRbeta clonotypes obtained by the gDNA method from a handful of donors were computed using OLGA. TCRdb retrieved this table from immuneACCESS and kept in-frame rearrangements only. Not all clones are present; in checked studies, unresolved V genes account for under half, and no reason is known for the remainder. The V and J calls and clone size come from that table; D and trimming were worked out from the DNA. This sample gives roughly 1.5 million clones in total; 95% to 99% of them show up just once. 0.45% of the sample lies in the top ten.

The donors were healthy, HIV-negative adults with no recently reported acute infections or vaccinations. All donors were Caucasian adults living in Nashville, Tennessee, USA. CD4+ T cells were enriched by magnetic negative selection, after which naive cells were positively selected on CD45RA and the negative fraction was taken as the memory subset. After blood collection by leukapheresis, PBMCs were isolated using Ficoll-Histopaque density gradient centrifugation and then cryopreserved in the vapor phase of liquid nitrogen. Purity and quantity of every magnetically sorted T cell population were checked by analytical flow cytometry. Each sorted fraction had its genomic DNA isolated and then quantified by UV absorbance on a Nanodrop 2000c. Material: naive CD4+ T cells sorted from blood. What the cell subset or site label conveys for this sample: CD45RA+ positively selected. The sequence was collected from a man aged 30-40 years in good health.

The CDR3 here reads CASSSLAGGGAPPEQYF. The sequenced DNA is TGTGCCAGCTCATCCCTAGCGGGAGGAGGGGCCCCCCCCGAGCAGTACTTC. The chain is made from TRBV18 and TRBJ2-7; 11 middle bases align to TRBD2. The CDR3 runs 17 amino acids, cysteine and phenylalanine included. Only the CDR3 portion is preserved as DNA: 51 bases, with reading frame beginning at the first base. For CDR1 and CDR2, the germline V gene lists KGHSH and LQKENI. V trim: 5 bases; J trim: 6 bases; unmatched bases: 15.